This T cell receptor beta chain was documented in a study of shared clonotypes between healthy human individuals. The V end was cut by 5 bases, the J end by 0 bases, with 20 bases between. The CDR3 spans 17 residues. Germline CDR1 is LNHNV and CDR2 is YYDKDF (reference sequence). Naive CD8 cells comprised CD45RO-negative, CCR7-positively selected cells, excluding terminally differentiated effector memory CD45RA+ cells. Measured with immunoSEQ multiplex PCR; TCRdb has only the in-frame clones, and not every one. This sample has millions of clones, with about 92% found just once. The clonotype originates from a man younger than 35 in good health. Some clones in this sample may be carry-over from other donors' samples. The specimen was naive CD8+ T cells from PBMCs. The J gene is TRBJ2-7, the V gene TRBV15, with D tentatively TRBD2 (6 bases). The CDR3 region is CATSSRNWASVSYEQYF. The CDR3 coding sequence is TGTGCCACCAGCTCCCGTAACTGGGCTAGCGTCTCCTACGAGCAGTACTTC.